These 9 T cell receptor beta chains share one sample of origin, sequenced in a study of T cells in Graves' hyperthyroidism and ophthalmopathy. There were TCR beta CDR3 regions amplified from RNA transcripts. Carried out on the TCR CDR3, a first-round RT-PCR used the HTBI primer set. Each CDR3 protein gets one entry after TCRdb re-called the multiplex PCR reads with MiXCR. Seen here are fewer than 900,000 distinct CDR3 sequences, approximately 16% observed once, and the top ten hold around 8.1%. Sequencing used blood. Every receptor here comes from a man between 18 and 35 years old with Graves' hyperthyroidism.

The table lists this clonotype with many counts. This rearrangement joins TRBV20-1 to TRBJ2-7, with 7 bases aligning to TRBD1. This CDR3 is built from 15 residues. The germline CDR1 and CDR2 sequences are DFQATT and SNEGSKA (reference sequence). V gave up 6 bases and J gave up 5 bases; unmatched junction bases: 16. CDR3 in DNA: TGCAGTGCCGGAAGAGGGGACAGATCCGTCGACGAGCAGTACTTC. Translation gives CSAGRGDRSVDEQYF.

This clonotype was counted ten times or more. This chain joins TRBV6-1 and TRBJ2-1; the match to TRBD2 covers 7 bases. Germline CDR1 and CDR2: MNHNS and SASEGT. CDR3 size: 15 residues. V lost 6 bases and J lost 2; bases outside the gene matches: 7. CDR3 residues: CASRTSGGPYNEQFF. The CDR3 DNA reads TGTGCCAGCAGGACATCGGGAGGCCCCTACAATGAGCAGTTCTTC.

This clonotype was seen repeatedly, ten times or more. In nucleotides, the CDR3 is TGTGCCAGCAGTTACTCGGTCATCCAGTTCTTC. Amino acid sequence: CASSYSVIQFF. This chain uses TRBV6-2 or TRBV6-3 with TRBJ2-1; D ambiguous. Germline lookup yields CDR1 MNHEY and CDR2 SVGEGT. This CDR3 contains 11 residues. The V gene lost 0 bases and the J gene lost 13 bases, with 7 bases spanning the gap.

The chain uses TRBV20-1 and TRBJ1-4; TRBD1 matches 9 bases. V trimming: 1 base; J trimming: 4 bases; junction bases outside the gene matches: 4. This CDR3 is built from 15 residues. Germline V gene sequence: CDR1 DFQATT, CDR2 SNEGSKA (reference sequence). In DNA, the CDR3 is TGCAGTGCTAGAGGGCAGGGACAGGGTAATGAAAAACTGTTTTTT. Translation: CSARGQGQGNEKLFF.

This clonotype was detected a few times. The chain is built from TRBV6-2 or TRBV6-3 and TRBJ1-1, with TRBD1 matching over 7 bases. Germline V gene lookup returns CDR1 MNHEY and CDR2 SVGEGT. The ends lost 2 bases at V and 6 bases at J; junction bases unmatched: 3. The CDR3 has 13 amino acids. CDR3 in amino acids: CASSYADRSEAFF. CDR3 DNA: TGTGCCAGCAGTTACGCGGACAGGTCTGAAGCTTTCTTT.

In this sample, this clonotype turned up a few times. The chain combines TRBV12-3 or TRBV12-4 with TRBJ1-5; TRBD1 might be the D (5 bases). CDR3 length: 13 amino acids. The V gene lost 5 bases and the J gene lost 5 bases, with 10 bases spanning the gap. The CDR3 is CASSRDHDQPQHF. The CDR3 DNA is TGTGCCAGCAGTAGGGACCACGATCAGCCCCAGCATTTT.

This clonotype was recorded at least ten times. The rearrangement joins TRBV28 to TRBJ2-7; either TRBD1 or TRBD2 may fit D (6 bases each). Germline lookup yields CDR1 MDHEN and CDR2 SYDVKM. V gave up 4 bases and J gave up 5 bases, with 18 bases separating them. The CDR3 is 15 residues long. CDR3 protein: CASSSRPTGGNEQYF. The CDR3 bases are TGTGCCAGCAGTTCCCGCCCGACAGGCGGGAACGAGCAGTACTTC.

This clonotype was recorded many times. The chain links TRBV2 to TRBJ1-1; D not resolved. Per the germline V gene, CDR1 is SNHLY and CDR2 is FYNNEI. Trimming left V 4 bases short and J 10 bases short, with 16 bases between. The CDR3 covers 13 residues. CDR3 region: CASSGGWAVAAFF. The DNA for the CDR3 is TGTGCCAGCAGTGGGGGTTGGGCGGTCGCAGCTTTCTTT.

Ten or more counts support this clonotype. The chain carries TRBV7-9 and TRBJ2-1; 8 bases match TRBD2. The V and J ends lost 5 bases and 7 bases, in that order; junction bases with no gene match: 10. Germline assignment: CDR1 SEHNR and CDR2 FQNEAQ (reference sequence). This CDR3 is 15 amino acids long. The CDR3 sequence is CASSIEGGRLNEQFF. DNA for the CDR3: TGTGCCAGCAGCATAGAAGGCGGGAGGTTAAATGAGCAGTTCTTC.